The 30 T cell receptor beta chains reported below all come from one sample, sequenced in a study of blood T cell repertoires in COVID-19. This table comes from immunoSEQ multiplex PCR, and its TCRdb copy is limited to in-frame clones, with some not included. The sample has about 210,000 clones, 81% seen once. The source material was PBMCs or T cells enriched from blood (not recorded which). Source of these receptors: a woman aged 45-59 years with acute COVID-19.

The CDR3 nucleotides are TGTGCCTGGAGAGGCGGGAGCAACACCGGGGAGCTGTTTTTT. The encoded protein is CAWRGGSNTGELFF. The chain couples TRBV30 to TRBJ2-2, with 7 bases aligning to TRBD2. Unmatched junction bases numbered 3, after V lost 3 bases and J lost 2 bases. Germline assignment: CDR1 GTSNPN and CDR2 SVGIG (reference sequence). This CDR3 region has 14 residues. The whole variable domain, filled in from reference TRBV30 and TRBJ2-2, reads SQTIHQWPATLVQPVGSPLSLECTVEGTSNPNLYWYRQAAGRGLQLLFYSVGIGQISSEVPQNLSASRPQDRQFILSSKKLLLSDSGFYLCAWRGGSNTGELFFGEGSRLTVL.

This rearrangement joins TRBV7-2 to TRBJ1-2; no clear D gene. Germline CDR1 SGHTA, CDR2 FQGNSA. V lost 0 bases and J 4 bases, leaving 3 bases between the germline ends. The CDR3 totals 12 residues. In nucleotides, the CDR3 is TGTGCCAGCAGCTTAGCCTCCTATGGCTACACCTTC. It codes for CASSLASYGYTF.

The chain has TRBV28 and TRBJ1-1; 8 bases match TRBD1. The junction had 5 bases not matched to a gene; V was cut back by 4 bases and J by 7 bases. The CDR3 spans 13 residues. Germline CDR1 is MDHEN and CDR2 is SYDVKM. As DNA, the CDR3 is TGTGCCAGCAGTTCGCAGGGGGCGAATGAAGCTTTCTTT. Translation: CASSSQGANEAFF.

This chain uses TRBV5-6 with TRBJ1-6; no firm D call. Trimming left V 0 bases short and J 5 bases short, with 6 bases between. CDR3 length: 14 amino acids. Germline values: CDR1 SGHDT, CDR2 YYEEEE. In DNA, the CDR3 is TGTGCCAGCAGCTTGGCCGGGGATAATTCACCCCTCCACTTT. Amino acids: CASSLAGDNSPLHF.

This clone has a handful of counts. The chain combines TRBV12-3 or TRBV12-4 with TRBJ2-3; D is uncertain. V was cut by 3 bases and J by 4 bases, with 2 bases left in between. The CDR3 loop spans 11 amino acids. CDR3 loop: CASSFADTQYF. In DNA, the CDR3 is TGTGCCAGCAGTTTCGCAGATACGCAGTATTTT.

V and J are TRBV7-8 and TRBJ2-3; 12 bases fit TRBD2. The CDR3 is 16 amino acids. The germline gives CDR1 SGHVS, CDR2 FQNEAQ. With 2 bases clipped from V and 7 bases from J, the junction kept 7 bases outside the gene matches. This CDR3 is CASSLLAGGARNTQYF. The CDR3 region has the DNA TGTGCCAGCAGCTTACTAGCGGGGGGGGCACGTAATACGCAGTATTTT.

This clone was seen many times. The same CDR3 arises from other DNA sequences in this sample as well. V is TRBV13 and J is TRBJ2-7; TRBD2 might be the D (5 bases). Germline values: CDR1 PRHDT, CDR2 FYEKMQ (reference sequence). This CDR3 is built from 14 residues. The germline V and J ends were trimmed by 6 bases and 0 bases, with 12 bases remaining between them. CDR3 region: CASSLSGTSYEQYF. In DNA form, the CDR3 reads TGTGCCAGCAGTCTCAGCGGAACCTCCTACGAGCAGTACTTC. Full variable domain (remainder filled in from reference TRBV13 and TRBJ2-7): AAGVIQSPRHLIKEKRETATLKCYPIPRHDTVYWYQQGPGQDPQFLISFYEKMQSDKGSIPDRFSAQQFSDYHSELNMSSLELGDSALYFCASSLSGTSYEQYFGPGTRLTVT.

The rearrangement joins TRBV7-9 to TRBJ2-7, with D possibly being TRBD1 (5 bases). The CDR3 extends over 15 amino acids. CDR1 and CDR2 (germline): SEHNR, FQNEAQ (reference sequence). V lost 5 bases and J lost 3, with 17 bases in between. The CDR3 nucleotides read TGTGCCAGCAGCCAATCTTCCTTGGGGCTCTACGAGCAGTACTTC. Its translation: CASSQSSLGLYEQYF.

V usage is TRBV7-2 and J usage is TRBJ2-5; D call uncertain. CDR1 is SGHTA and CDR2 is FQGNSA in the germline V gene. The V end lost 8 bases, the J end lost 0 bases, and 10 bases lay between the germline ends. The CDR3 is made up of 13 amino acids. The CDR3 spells CASCYSYQETQYF. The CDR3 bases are TGTGCCAGCTGCTATTCGTACCAAGAGACCCAGTACTTC.

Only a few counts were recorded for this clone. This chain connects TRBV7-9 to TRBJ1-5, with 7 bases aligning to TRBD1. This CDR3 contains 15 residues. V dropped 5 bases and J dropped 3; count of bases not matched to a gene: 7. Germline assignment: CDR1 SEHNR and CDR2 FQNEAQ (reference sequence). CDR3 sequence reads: CASSPSGGPNQPQHF. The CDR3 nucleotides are TGTGCCAGCAGCCCCTCAGGGGGGCCCAATCAGCCCCAGCATTTT. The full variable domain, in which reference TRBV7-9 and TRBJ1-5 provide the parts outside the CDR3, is DTGVSQNPRHKITKRGQNVTFRCDPISEHNRLYWYRQTLGQGPEFLTYFQNEAQLEKSRLLSDRFSAERPKGSFSTLEIQRTEQGDSAMYLCASSPSGGPNQPQHFGDGTRLSIL.

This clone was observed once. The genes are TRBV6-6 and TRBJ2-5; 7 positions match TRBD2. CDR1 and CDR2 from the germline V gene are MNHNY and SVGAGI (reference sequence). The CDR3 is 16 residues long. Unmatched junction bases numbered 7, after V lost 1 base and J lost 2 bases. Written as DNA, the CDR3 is TGTGCCAGCAGTTACTGGGCTAGCGGTACGCAAGAGACCCAGTACTTC. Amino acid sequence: CASSYWASGTQETQYF.

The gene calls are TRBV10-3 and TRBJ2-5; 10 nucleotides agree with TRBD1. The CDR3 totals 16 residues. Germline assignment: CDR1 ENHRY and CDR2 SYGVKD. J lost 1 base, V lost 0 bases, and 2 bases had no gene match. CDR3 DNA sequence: TGTGCCATCAGTGAGTCGGGGACAGGGGTCCAAGAGACCCAGTACTTC. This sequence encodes CAISESGTGVQETQYF.

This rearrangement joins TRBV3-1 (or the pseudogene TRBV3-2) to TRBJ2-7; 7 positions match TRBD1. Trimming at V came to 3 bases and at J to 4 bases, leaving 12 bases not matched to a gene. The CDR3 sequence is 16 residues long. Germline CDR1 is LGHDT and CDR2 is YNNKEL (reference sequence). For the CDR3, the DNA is TGTGCCAGCAGCCACCTTGGGGTAGGGGGCCTATACGAGCAGTACTTC. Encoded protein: CASSHLGVGGLYEQYF.

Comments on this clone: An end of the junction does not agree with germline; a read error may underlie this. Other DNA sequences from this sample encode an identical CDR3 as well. CDR3 sequence reads: CASSLAGARETQYF. CDR3 sequence (DNA): TGTGCCAGCAGCCTAGCGGGGGCCAGAGAGACCCAGTACTTC. The chain is built from TRBV7-2 and TRBJ2-5; 10 nucleotides line up with TRBD2. CDR3 length: 14 amino acids. CDR1 and CDR2 (germline): SGHTA, FQGNSA. Drawing the rest from reference TRBV7-2 and TRBJ2-5, the complete variable domain is GAGVSQSPSNKVTEKGKDVELRCDPISGHTALYWYRQSLGQGLEFLIYFQGNSAPDKSGLPSDRFSAERTGGSVSTLTIQRTQQEDSAVYLCASSLAGARETQYFGPGTRLLVL.

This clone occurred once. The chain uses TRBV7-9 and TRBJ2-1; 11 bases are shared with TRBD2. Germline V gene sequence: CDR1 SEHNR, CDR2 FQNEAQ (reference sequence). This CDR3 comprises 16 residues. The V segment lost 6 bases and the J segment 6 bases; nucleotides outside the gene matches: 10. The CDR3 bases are TGTGCCAGCAGGCCACTAGCGGGGGTAAAAGGCAATGAGCAGTTCTTC. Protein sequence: CASRPLAGVKGNEQFF.

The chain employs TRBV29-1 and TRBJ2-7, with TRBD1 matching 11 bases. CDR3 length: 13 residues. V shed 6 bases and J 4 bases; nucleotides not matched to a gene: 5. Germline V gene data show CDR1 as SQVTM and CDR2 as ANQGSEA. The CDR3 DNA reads TGCAGCGTGCGGACAGGGGGCGCATACGAGCAGTACTTC. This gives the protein CSVRTGGAYEQYF.

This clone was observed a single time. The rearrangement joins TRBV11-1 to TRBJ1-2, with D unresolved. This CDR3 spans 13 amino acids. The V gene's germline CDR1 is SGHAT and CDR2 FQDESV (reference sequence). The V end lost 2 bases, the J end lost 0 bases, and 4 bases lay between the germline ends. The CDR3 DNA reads TGTGCCAGCAGCTTAACAGCTAACTATGGCTACACCTTC. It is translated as CASSLTANYGYTF.

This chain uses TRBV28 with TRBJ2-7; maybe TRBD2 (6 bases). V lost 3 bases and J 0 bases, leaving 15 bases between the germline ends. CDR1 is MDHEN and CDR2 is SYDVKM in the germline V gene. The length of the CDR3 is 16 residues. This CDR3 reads CASSLGGLIHSYEQYF. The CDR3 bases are TGTGCCAGCAGTTTGGGTGGACTAATACACTCCTACGAGCAGTACTTC.

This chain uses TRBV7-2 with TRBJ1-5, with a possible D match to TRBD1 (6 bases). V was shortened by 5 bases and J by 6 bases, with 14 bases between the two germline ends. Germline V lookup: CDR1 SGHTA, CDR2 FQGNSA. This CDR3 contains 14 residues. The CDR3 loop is CASSVYRAGQPQHF. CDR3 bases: TGTGCCAGCAGCGTATACAGGGCGGGTCAGCCCCAGCATTTT.

CDR3 residues: CASRGTGVPDQPQHF. In nucleotides, the CDR3 is TGTGCCAGCCGCGGGACAGGGGTACCAGATCAGCCCCAGCATTTT. The rearrangement links TRBV9 to TRBJ1-5, with 10 bases aligning to TRBD1. CDR3 length equals 15 residues. Germline V gene sequence: CDR1 SGDLS, CDR2 YYNGEE. V gave up 7 bases and J gave up 5 bases; unmatched junction bases: 9.

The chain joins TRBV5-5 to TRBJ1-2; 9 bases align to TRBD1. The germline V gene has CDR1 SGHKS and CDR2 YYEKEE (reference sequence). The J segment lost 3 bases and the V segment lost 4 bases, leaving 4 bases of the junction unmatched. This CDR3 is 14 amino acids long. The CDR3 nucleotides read TGTGCCAGCAGCCCGGGGACAGGGTACTATGGCTACACCTTC. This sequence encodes CASSPGTGYYGYTF.

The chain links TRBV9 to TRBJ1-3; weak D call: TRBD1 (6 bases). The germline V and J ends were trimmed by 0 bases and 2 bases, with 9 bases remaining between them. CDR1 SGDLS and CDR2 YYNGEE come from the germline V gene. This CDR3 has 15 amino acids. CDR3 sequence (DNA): TGTGCCAGCAGCGTAGAAGGGGGAACTGGAAACACCATATATTTT. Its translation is CASSVEGGTGNTIYF.

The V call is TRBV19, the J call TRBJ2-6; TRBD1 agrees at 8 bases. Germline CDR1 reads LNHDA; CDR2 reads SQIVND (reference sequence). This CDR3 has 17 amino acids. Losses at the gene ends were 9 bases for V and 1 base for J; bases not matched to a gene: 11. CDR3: CASRRAGGPSGANVLTF. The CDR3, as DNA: TGTGCCAGCCGACGGGCAGGGGGCCCGTCTGGGGCCAACGTCCTGACTTTC.

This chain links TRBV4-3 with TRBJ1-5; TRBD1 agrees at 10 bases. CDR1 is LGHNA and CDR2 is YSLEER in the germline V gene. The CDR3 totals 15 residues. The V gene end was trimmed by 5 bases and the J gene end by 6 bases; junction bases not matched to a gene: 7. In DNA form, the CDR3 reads TGCGCCAGCAGCTATATGACAGGGGGCTCTCAGCCCCAGCATTTT. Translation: CASSYMTGGSQPQHF.

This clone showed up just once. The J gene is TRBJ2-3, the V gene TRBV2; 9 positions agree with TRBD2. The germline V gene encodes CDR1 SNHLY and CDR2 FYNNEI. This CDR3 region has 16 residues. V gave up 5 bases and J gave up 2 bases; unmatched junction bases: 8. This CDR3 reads CASSPLAGRPTDTQYF. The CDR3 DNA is TGTGCCAGCAGTCCCCTAGCGGGGCGGCCCACAGATACGCAGTATTTT.

CDR3 in amino acids: CASSFALYSNQPQHF. The DNA for the CDR3 is TGTGCCAGCAGCTTCGCCCTATATAGCAATCAGCCCCAGCATTTT. The V and J genes are TRBV7-8 and TRBJ1-5; D unresolved. V was shortened by 3 bases and J by 0 bases, with 9 bases between the two germline ends. CDR1 and CDR2 (germline): SGHVS, FQNEAQ. This CDR3 has 15 amino acids.

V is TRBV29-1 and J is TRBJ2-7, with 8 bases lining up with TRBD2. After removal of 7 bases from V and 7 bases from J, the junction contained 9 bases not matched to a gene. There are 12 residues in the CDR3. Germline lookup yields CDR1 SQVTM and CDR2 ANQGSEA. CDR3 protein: CSARGGAGEQYF. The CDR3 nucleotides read TGCAGCGCCCGGGGGGGGGCCGGTGAGCAGTACTTC.

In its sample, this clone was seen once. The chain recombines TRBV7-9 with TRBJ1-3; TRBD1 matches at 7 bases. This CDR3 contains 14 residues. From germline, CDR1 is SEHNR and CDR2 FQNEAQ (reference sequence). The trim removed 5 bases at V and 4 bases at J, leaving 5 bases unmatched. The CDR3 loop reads CASSQQGSGNTIYF. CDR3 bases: TGTGCCAGCAGCCAACAGGGGTCAGGAAACACCATATATTTT.

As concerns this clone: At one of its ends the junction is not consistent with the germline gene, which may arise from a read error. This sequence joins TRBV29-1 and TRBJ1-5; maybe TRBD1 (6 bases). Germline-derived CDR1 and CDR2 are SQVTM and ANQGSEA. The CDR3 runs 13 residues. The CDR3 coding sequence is TGCAGCGTGGGAGGGGGGGGCAAGCAGCCCCAGCATTTT. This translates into CSVGGGGKQPQHF.

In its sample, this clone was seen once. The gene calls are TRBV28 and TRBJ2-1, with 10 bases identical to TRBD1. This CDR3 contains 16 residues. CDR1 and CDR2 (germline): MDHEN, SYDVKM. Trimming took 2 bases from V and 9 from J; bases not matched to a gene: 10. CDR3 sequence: CASSLGDRQGAVEQFF. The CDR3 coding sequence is TGTGCCAGCAGTTTAGGGGACCGACAGGGGGCGGTTGAGCAGTTCTTC.